One T cell receptor beta chain is described in this entry. The sample comes from a study of blood T cell repertoires in COVID-19. Overall study context: The origin of the acute and convalescent COVID-19 samples was the United States, Italy and Spain. PBMCs, B-cell-depleted T cells, or T cells provided the cDNA or gDNA that made up the material.

The CDR3 is 15 residues long. V dropped 7 bases and J dropped 1 base, with 16 bases sitting between them. CDR1 LNHDA and CDR2 SQIVND come from the germline V gene (reference sequence). Sequenced by immunoSEQ multiplex PCR; TCRdb stores in-frame clones only, minus some. The sample lists some 140,000 clones, about 76% occurring once. What was sequenced was peripheral blood. J is TRBJ1-1 and V is TRBV19; TRBD1 might be the D (5 bases). The TCR originated in a man older than 75 with acute or convalescent COVID-19. Here the CDR3 reads CASTMLGAPNTEAFF. The DNA of the CDR3 is TGTGCCAGTACCATGCTAGGGGCCCCGAACACTGAAGCTTTCTTT.